The 4 T cell receptor beta chains in this list originate from one sample, sequenced in a study of beta chain features in type 1 diabetes. Sequencing targeted expressed TCRB transcripts, as all isolated RNA had been reverse transcribed. The repertoire was sequenced with immunoSEQ multiplex PCR; TCRdb's copy has only in-frame clones and lacks some. The sample records 860,000 or so clones, roughly a sixth being singletons. The sequenced sample consisted of naive CD4+ T cells from blood. The source is a woman aged 18 to 35 in good health.

This clone was detected a few times. The chain uses TRBV9 and TRBJ2-1; possibly TRBD2 for D (6 bases). CDR3 length: 12 amino acids. Germline V gives CDR1 SGDLS, CDR2 YYNGEE. V was cut by 8 bases and J by 6 bases, with 12 bases left in between. In nucleotides, the CDR3 is TGTGCCAGTTCGGGAGTATTCAATGAGCAGTTCTTC. Its translation: CASSGVFNEQFF. Complete variable domain (other parts from reference TRBV9 and TRBJ2-1): DSGVTQTPKHLITATGQRVTLRCSPRSGDLSVYWYQQSLDQGLQFLIQYYNGEERAKGNILERFSAQQFPDLHSELNLSSLELGDSALYFCASSGVFNEQFFGPGTRLTVL.

A note on this clone: At the DNA level, this CDR3 is encoded by other sequences in the same sample as well. V is TRBV6-5 and J is TRBJ2-3; TRBD1 matches 8 bases. This CDR3 region has 15 residues. Germline trimming cut 3 bases from V and 4 bases from J; bases unmatched to any gene: 6. The germline CDR1 and CDR2 sequences are MNHEY and SVGAGI. This CDR3 reads CASSYSGTGPDTQYF. In DNA, the CDR3 is TGTGCCAGCAGTTATTCCGGGACAGGTCCAGATACGCAGTATTTT.

This chain joins TRBV19 and TRBJ2-1; maybe TRBD1 (6 bases). The CDR3 is 16 residues long. Trimming stripped 5 bases from V and 8 bases from J, with 22 bases between. Germline CDR1 reads LNHDA; CDR2 reads SQIVND (reference sequence). The CDR3 spells CASSQYGTTFAYEQFF. The DNA for the CDR3 is TGTGCCAGTAGTCAATACGGGACAACGTTTGCATATGAGCAGTTCTTC.

The CDR3 DNA reads as TGTGCCAGCAGCCCACCTAGGGGCTATGAGCAGTTCTTC. Residues: CASSPPRGYEQFF. V gene TRBV27 combines with J gene TRBJ2-1; TRBD1 is a possible D gene (5 bases). Germline V gives CDR1 MNHEY, CDR2 SMNVEV (reference sequence). V lost 6 bases, J lost 8 bases, and 14 bases lay in between. The CDR3 is 13 residues long.